A selection of T cell receptor beta chains follows, all from one sample in a study of identical twins. Each CDR3 protein is one row after TCRdb ran MiXCR on the 5' RACE reads. The sample lists roughly 690,000 distinct CDR3 sequences; around 6% were seen once. The sample comprised naive T cells sorted from blood. Receptors originate from a man aged 18 to 29 in good health. The CDR3 runs from the conserved cysteine through the conserved F or W. D genes are given only for firm matches. Some rows have no size entry. The others give once, few or many, or a class for an expanded clone.

CDR3aa	CDR3nt	d_gene	v_gene	j_gene	abundance
CASSPIPDGRHSNQPQHF	TGCGCCAGCAGCCCGATTCCGGACGGACGTCATAGCAATCAGCCCCAGCATTTT	.	TRBV4-1	TRBJ1-5	many
CASSLETSGRGTDTQYF	TGCGCCAGCAGCTTGGAGACTAGCGGGAGAGGCACAGATACGCAGTATTTT	TRBD2	TRBV5-1	TRBJ2-3	.
CASSQDLAGWAYEQYF	TGCGCCAGCAGCCAAGATTTGGCAGGGTGGGCCTACGAGCAGTACTTC	.	TRBV4-1	TRBJ2-7	.
CASSPPRDRGVDNEQFF	TGTGCCAGCTCACCACCGCGGGACAGGGGAGTTGACAATGAGCAGTTCTTC	TRBD1	TRBV18	TRBJ2-1	.
CSVVDRGSTDTQYF	TGCAGCGTTGTGGACAGGGGAAGCACAGATACGCAGTATTTT	TRBD1	TRBV29-1	TRBJ2-3	.
CSVLDRGASTEAFF	TGCAGCGTTTTGGATCGTGGGGCGTCCACTGAAGCTTTCTTT	.	TRBV29-1	TRBJ1-1	.
CASSFSEGKTQYF	TGTGCCAGCAGTTTTTCAGAGGGAAAGACCCAGTACTTC	.	TRBV27	TRBJ2-5	many
CASSLPPVANYGYTF	TGTGCCAGCAGCTTACCCCCAGTAGCTAACTATGGCTACACCTTC	.	TRBV7-9	TRBJ1-2	few
CASSLDRGFAGANVLTF	TGTGCCAGCAGTTTAGACAGGGGATTTGCTGGGGCCAACGTCCTGACTTTC	TRBD1	TRBV27	TRBJ2-6	.
CASSFLHSTYEQYF	TGTGCCAGCAGCTTTCTTCACAGCACCTACGAGCAGTACTTC	.	TRBV7-2	TRBJ2-7	many
CASSLGAAYNSPLHF	TGTGCCAGCAGTTTAGGGGCGGCCTATAATTCACCCCTCCACTTT	.	TRBV12-3/TRBV12-4	TRBJ1-6	many
CATSRGQGAQNTGELFF	TGTGCCACCAGCAGAGGTCAGGGGGCGCAAAACACCGGGGAGCTGTTTTTT	TRBD1	TRBV15	TRBJ2-2	many
CATRTPRTQETQYF	TGTGCCACCCGTACCCCTAGAACGCAAGAGACCCAGTACTTC	.	TRBV10-3	TRBJ2-5	few
CASSYGTGRKDEQFF	TGTGCCAGCAGCTACGGGACAGGGAGGAAGGATGAGCAGTTCTTC	TRBD1	TRBV7-3	TRBJ2-1	few
CASSPIWGLGEKLFF	TGTGCCAGCAGCCCGATCTGGGGGCTAGGTGAAAAACTGTTTTTT	.	TRBV21-1	TRBJ1-4	many
CASSLVTGGGSYNEQFF	TGTGCCAGCAGCTTAGTGACAGGGGGCGGTTCCTACAATGAGCAGTTCTTC	TRBD1	TRBV11-3	TRBJ2-1	.
CASSIGRGTEQFF	TGTGCCAGTAGTATAGGGCGCGGGACTGAGCAGTTCTTC	.	TRBV19	TRBJ2-1	.
CASSLHSRRDGEQFF	TGTGCCAGCAGCCTACATTCTAGGCGGGACGGTGAGCAGTTCTTC	.	TRBV11-2	TRBJ2-1	many
CASSTDLSRGRGNEQFF	TGTGCCAGTAGTACCGACCTCTCCCGCGGGAGGGGCAATGAGCAGTTCTTC	TRBD2	TRBV19	TRBJ2-1	few
CASSFVDSGTAHNEQFF	TGTGCCAGCAGCTTTGTCGATTCCGGGACAGCGCACAATGAGCAGTTCTTC	TRBD1	TRBV5-5	TRBJ2-1	many
CASSRSGLSGTGELFF	TGTGCCAGCAGCCGGTCGGGCTTAAGCGGCACCGGGGAGCTGTTTTTT	.	TRBV5-4	TRBJ2-2	few
CSARGLGRQNTGELFF	TGCAGTGCTAGAGGGTTAGGGCGGCAGAACACCGGGGAGCTGTTTTTT	.	TRBV20-1	TRBJ2-2	few
CAISEPGLLDTQYF	TGTGCCATCAGTGAGCCCGGACTTTTGGATACGCAGTATTTT	.	TRBV10-3	TRBJ2-3	many
CASTPRGLYYNEQFF	TGTGCCAGTACCCCCAGGGGGCTCTACTACAATGAGCAGTTCTTC	TRBD1	TRBV19	TRBJ2-1	few
CASSFSGKGDEQFF	TGTGCCAGCAGTTTTAGCGGGAAGGGCGATGAGCAGTTCTTC	TRBD2	TRBV12-3/TRBV12-4	TRBJ2-1	.
CASRVAGELYNEQFF	TGTGCCAGCCGAGTAGCGGGAGAATTGTACAATGAGCAGTTCTTC	TRBD2	TRBV6-1	TRBJ2-1	few
CASSQDWTRTYNEQFF	TGCGCCAGCAGCCAAGACTGGACTAGAACCTACAATGAGCAGTTCTTC	TRBD2	TRBV4-3	TRBJ2-1	.
CSARVPGQVSEAFF	TGCAGTGCTAGAGTCCCCGGACAGGTGTCTGAAGCTTTCTTT	TRBD1	TRBV20-1	TRBJ1-1	many
CASSSPQGPQETQYF	TGCGCCAGCAGCTCGCCGCAGGGACCCCAAGAGACCCAGTACTTC	.	TRBV5-1	TRBJ2-5	.
CASSQEGRESSYEQYF	TGCGCCAGCAGCCAAGAAGGGCGGGAGAGCTCCTACGAGCAGTACTTC	TRBD2	TRBV4-3	TRBJ2-7	many
CASSPRGSGTGETQYF	TGTGCCAGCAGCCCCCGTGGTAGCGGGACCGGTGAGACCCAGTACTTC	TRBD2	TRBV7-8	TRBJ2-5	.
CAWNRGQIDQPQHF	TGTGCCTGGAACAGGGGGCAGATAGATCAGCCCCAGCATTTT	TRBD1	TRBV30	TRBJ1-5	.
CASSGGTSAYYNEQFF	TGTGCCAGCAGTGGGGGGACTAGCGCCTACTACAATGAGCAGTTCTTC	TRBD2	TRBV6-1	TRBJ2-1	few
CASSRRLAGTRFYNEQFF	TGTGCCAGCAGCCGTCGACTAGCGGGAACCCGCTTCTACAATGAGCAGTTCTTC	TRBD2	TRBV11-2	TRBJ2-1	few